These 30 T cell receptor beta chains share one sample of origin, sequenced in a study of human T cells and chemical hapten exposure. TCRdb ran MiXCR on the RACE reads and lists one entry per CDR3 protein. The table lists 300,000 to 400,000 distinct CDR3 sequences, around 7% of them singletons. Time point given: patch test 1, 2 weeks after DPC sensitization. The treatment is: therapeutic diphenylcyclopropenone sensitization with weekly scalp DPC. This specimen consisted of whole blood, obtained in connection with sensitization to the hapten diphenylcyclopropenone (DPC). All receptors derive from a young woman with alopecia areata. Some clones in this sample may be carry-over from other donors' samples.

This clonotype was counted between two and nine times. CDR3 coding DNA: TGTGCCAGTCGAAGGACAGGGGAGATGGGCGAGCAGTACTTC. Translating gives CASRRTGEMGEQYF. The gene calls are TRBV19 and TRBJ2-7; 9 nucleotides align to TRBD1. The V gene's germline CDR1 is LNHDA and CDR2 SQIVND (reference sequence). The CDR3 is 14 residues long. V lost 8 bases and J lost 6; bases outside the gene matches: 11.

There are a few counts of this clonotype. The rearrangement uses TRBV20-1 and TRBJ2-3; D ambiguous. CDR3 length: 15 residues. CDR1 is DFQATT, CDR2 SNEGSKA, per germline (reference sequence). Trimming cost V 0 bases and J 2 bases, with 12 bases left between them. CDR3 loop: CSARDLRVTTDTQYF. CDR3 in DNA: TGCAGTGCTAGAGATTTAAGGGTGACCACAGATACGCAGTATTTT.

This rearrangement joins TRBV5-1 to TRBJ1-1, with D hard to call. This CDR3 comprises 14 residues. The ends were cut back, 0 bases at V and 3 bases at J, with 9 bases in the middle. Germline V gene sequence: CDR1 SGHRS, CDR2 YFSETQ. Written as DNA, the CDR3 is TGCGCCAGCAGCTTGGAGGAGCAGGACACTGAAGCTTTCTTT. This sequence encodes CASSLEEQDTEAFF.

There are a few counts of this clonotype. This sequence joins TRBV27 and TRBJ2-7; D ambiguous. CDR1 is MNHEY, CDR2 SMNVEV, per germline (reference sequence). The CDR3 contains 13 residues. The germline V and J ends were trimmed by 6 bases and 2 bases, with 11 bases remaining between them. CDR3 loop: CASSHSFPYEQYF. For the CDR3, the DNA is TGTGCCAGCAGCCATTCATTTCCCTACGAGCAGTACTTC.

This clonotype was detected many times. The genes are TRBV5-1 and TRBJ2-3; the D call may be TRBD1 or TRBD2 (5 bases each). Per germline, CDR1 SGHRS and CDR2 YFSETQ. The CDR3 covers 14 residues. V gave up 3 bases and J gave up 0 bases, with 8 bases separating them. Here the CDR3 reads CASSWDRSTDTQYF. CDR3 nucleotides: TGCGCCAGCAGCTGGGACCGTAGCACAGATACGCAGTATTTT.

This clonotype appeared a few times. V gene TRBV29-1 combines with J gene TRBJ2-3; 14 bases match TRBD2. Germline-derived CDR1 and CDR2 are SQVTM and ANQGSEA. The ends lost 8 bases at V and 6 bases at J; junction bases unmatched: 13. CDR3 length equals 16 residues. The CDR3 bases are TGCAGCCTGCGAGGACTCGGACTAGCGGGGGGTGATACGCAGTATTTT. It is translated as CSLRGLGLAGGDTQYF.

The sample holds a few counts of this clonotype. The chain has TRBV6-2 or TRBV6-3 and TRBJ1-1; D possibly corresponds to TRBD1 (5 bases). V was shortened by 5 bases and J by 8 bases, with 9 bases between the two germline ends. The germline V gene encodes CDR1 MNHEY and CDR2 SVGEGT. This CDR3 region has 11 residues. CDR3 loop: CASSRHREAFF. The CDR3, as DNA: TGTGCCAGCAGTCGACACAGGGAAGCTTTCTTT.

In this sample, this clonotype turned up many times. The chain employs TRBV4-2 and TRBJ1-1; 10 bases are a match to TRBD1. Germline assignment: CDR1 LGHNA and CDR2 YNFKEQ. V shed 5 bases, J shed 8 bases, and the junction held 14 bases outside the gene matches. This CDR3 is 16 amino acids long. CDR3 coding DNA: TGTGCCAGCAGCGAAGGGACAGGGGAAAATTGTGAAGAAGCTTTCTTT. Amino acids: CASSEGTGENCEEAFF.

Here the CDR3 DNA reads TGTGCCAGTAGTATCAACGGGGCGAGCTCCTATAATTCACCCCTCCACTTT. It encodes CASSINGASSYNSPLHF. The rearrangement uses TRBV19 and TRBJ1-6, with D perhaps matching TRBD1 (5 bases). Germline CDR1 and CDR2: LNHDA and SQIVND (reference sequence). Trimming shortened V by 3 bases and J by 0 bases, and 12 bases separated the two germline ends. CDR3 length: 17 amino acids.

The rearrangement links TRBV7-9 to TRBJ2-3, with TRBD2 identical over 11 bases. Germline loops: CDR1 SEHNR, CDR2 FQNEAQ (reference sequence). The J segment lost 5 bases and the V segment lost 5 bases, leaving 6 bases of the junction unmatched. CDR3 length: 15 residues. The chain's CDR3 is CASSRIAGGEDTQYF. The CDR3 DNA reads TGTGCCAGCAGCCGTATAGCGGGGGGGGAAGATACGCAGTATTTT.

The chain links TRBV6-2 or TRBV6-3 to TRBJ2-1, with TRBD2 matching 7 bases. Losses at the gene ends were 8 bases for V and 6 bases for J; bases not matched to a gene: 7. The CDR3 has 13 residues. The germline V gene encodes CDR1 MNHEY and CDR2 SVGEGT. The DNA for the CDR3 is TGTGCCAGCCGAACTAGCGTGGTCAATGAGCAGTTCTTC. It encodes CASRTSVVNEQFF.

This clonotype was counted only a few times. The chain has TRBV29-1 and TRBJ1-1; 7 bases are shared with TRBD1. V lost 3 bases and J lost 0; bases outside the gene matches: 7. This CDR3 region has 15 residues. Germline V CDR1 and CDR2: SQVTM, ANQGSEA. CDR3: CSVDAFGTVNTEAFF. CDR3 nucleotides: TGCAGCGTTGATGCTTTCGGGACAGTGAACACTGAAGCTTTCTTT.

J is TRBJ2-3 and V is TRBV6-5; 13 bases line up with TRBD2. This CDR3 comprises 14 residues. Germline lookup yields CDR1 MNHEY and CDR2 SVGAGI. V lost 8 bases to trimming and J lost 4 bases; unmatched junction nucleotides: 3. This CDR3 is CASGLAGAPDTQYF. The CDR3 DNA reads as TGTGCCAGCGGACTAGCGGGGGCCCCAGATACGCAGTATTTT.

This clonotype has ten or more counts. This chain links TRBV5-8 with TRBJ2-1; 7 bases line up with TRBD2. The CDR3 covers 16 residues. From germline, CDR1 is SGHTS and CDR2 YDEGEE. V lost 0 bases to trimming and J lost 3 bases; unmatched junction nucleotides: 6. CDR3 sequence (DNA): TGTGCCAGCAGCTTGGGTACGGGGGGTCTCTACAATGAGCAGTTCTTC. Residues: CASSLGTGGLYNEQFF.

The sample holds many counts of this clonotype. The chain has TRBV12-2 and TRBJ2-1; the DNA was not used to check the table's D call, TRBD2. TRBV12-2 is a documented pseudogene. There are 19 residues in the CDR3. In DNA, the CDR3 is TGTGCAAGTCGCTTAGTGCAACAGCGGGTCTTCCCCTCCTACAATGAGCAGTTCTTC. It yields the protein CASRLVQQRVFPSYNEQFF.

There are many counts of this clonotype. This chain links TRBV7-6 with TRBJ1-1; the D gene is possibly TRBD1 (6 bases). V was shortened by 4 bases and J by 3 bases, with 15 bases between the two germline ends. Germline V CDR1 and CDR2: SGHVS, FNYEAQ. This CDR3 is 15 amino acids long. CDR3 residues: CASSSSLAGDTEAFF. DNA of the CDR3: TGTGCCAGCAGCTCCTCCTTGGCAGGGGACACTGAAGCTTTCTTT.

Details on this clonotype: Germline and junction disagree at one end, which may indicate a read error. This sequence joins TRBV12-3 or TRBV12-4 and TRBJ1-5; perhaps TRBD1 as D (5 bases). The CDR3 contains 16 residues. The CDR3 here is CANSLSQQGGNQPQHF. CDR3 sequence (DNA): TGTGCCAACAGTTTATCCCAGCAGGGAGGGAATCAGCCCCAGCATTTT.

With regard to this clonotype: A junction boundary mismatches the germline segment, possibly from a read error. The chain is built from TRBV3-1 and TRBJ1-5; D call uncertain. The length of the CDR3 is 19 residues. Germline V gene sequence: CDR1 LGHDT, CDR2 YNNKEL (reference sequence). This CDR3 is CASSQAPKISANSNQPQHF. In DNA form, the CDR3 reads TGTGCCAGCAGTCAAGCTCCCAAGATATCTGCAAATAGCAATCAGCCCCAGCATTTT.

This clonotype has only a few counts. The chain uses TRBV12-3 or TRBV12-4 and TRBJ2-2; D gene ambiguous. The CDR3 consists of 14 residues. The V gene lost 6 bases and the J gene lost 6 bases, with 14 bases spanning the gap. CDR3 region: CASSTEIRSGELFF. As DNA, the CDR3 is TGTGCCAGCAGCACCGAAATTCGGTCCGGGGAGCTGTTTTTT.

The chain combines TRBV5-6 with TRBJ1-2; 9 bases map to TRBD1. CDR3 size: 16 residues. Germline CDR1 SGHDT, CDR2 YYEEEE. V lost 2 bases to trimming and J lost 5 bases; unmatched junction nucleotides: 10. The DNA for the CDR3 is TGTGCCAGCAGCTTTGGCGGGGACAGGGACTATTATGGCTACACCTTC. Residues: CASSFGGDRDYYGYTF.

The chain is built from TRBV6-5 and TRBJ1-2, with a possible D match to TRBD1 (5 bases). Per germline, CDR1 MNHEY and CDR2 SVGAGI. Trimming stripped 6 bases from V and 3 bases from J, with 20 bases between. The CDR3 loop spans 16 amino acids. CDR3 loop: CASSSLTQARDYGYTF. The CDR3 bases are TGTGCCAGCAGCTCCCTGACCCAAGCCAGGGACTATGGCTACACCTTC.

This clonotype was recorded at least ten times. The CDR3 DNA is TGCAGTGCTAGAGATCCCCAGTACTACACCTTC. Its protein product is CSARDPQYYTF. The chain is built from TRBV20-1 and TRBJ1-2; D is ambiguous. Germline V gene sequence: CDR1 DFQATT, CDR2 SNEGSKA (reference sequence). The V gene lost 0 bases and the J gene lost 10 bases, with 9 bases spanning the gap. The CDR3 is 11 residues long.

In its sample, this clonotype was seen many times. This chain uses TRBV12-3 or TRBV12-4 with TRBJ1-1, with D uncertain. The CDR3 is made up of 15 amino acids. The V gene lost 2 bases and the J gene lost 1 base, with 11 bases spanning the gap. The CDR3 here is CASSLNTGGNTEAFF. CDR3 nucleotide sequence: TGTGCCAGCAGTTTAAATACGGGAGGGAACACTGAAGCTTTCTTT.

The chain combines TRBV4-3 with TRBJ1-3, with D maybe TRBD1 (5 bases). Germline V gene data show CDR1 as LGHNA and CDR2 as YSLEER. CDR3 length: 16 residues. Trimming removed 1 base at V and 2 bases at J, with 12 bases between. CDR3 sequence (DNA): TGCGCCAGCAGCCAAGTTGGCAGGGAGGCTGGAAACACCATATATTTT. This codes for CASSQVGREAGNTIYF.

This clonotype was observed a few times. The chain recombines TRBV2 with TRBJ1-3; unclear D gene. Trimming removed 1 base at V and 0 bases at J, with 10 bases between. Germline values: CDR1 SNHLY, CDR2 FYNNEI. The CDR3 spans 16 residues. The CDR3 here is CASSEEVILSGNTIYF. In DNA form, the CDR3 reads TGTGCCAGCAGTGAAGAGGTCATCCTCTCTGGAAACACCATATATTTT.

Ten or more counts support this clonotype. J is TRBJ2-7 and V is TRBV6-2 or TRBV6-3; a possible D gene is TRBD1 (5 bases). Per the germline V gene, CDR1 is MNHEY and CDR2 is SVGEGT. This CDR3 comprises 17 residues. The V end was cut by 0 bases, the J end by 1 base, with 16 bases between. The CDR3 DNA reads as TGTGCCAGCAGTTACTCCATCAGGACACTACTATCCTACGAGCAGTACTTC. Amino acids: CASSYSIRTLLSYEQYF.

The chain has TRBV6-5 and TRBJ1-3, with unresolved D. This CDR3 comprises 17 residues. The V end lost 3 bases, the J end lost 0 bases, and 15 bases lay between the germline ends. In germline, CDR1 is MNHEY, CDR2 SVGAGI. The CDR3 spells CASSYSPGSGSGNTIYF. As DNA, the CDR3 is TGTGCCAGCAGTTATAGTCCCGGCTCTGGCTCTGGAAACACCATATATTTT.

This clonotype was detected only a few times. The chain is built from TRBV6-5 and TRBJ1-2; D gene uncertain. This CDR3 is 14 amino acids long. V lost 0 bases and J lost 4, with 9 bases in between. The germline V gene has CDR1 MNHEY and CDR2 SVGAGI. The CDR3 sequence: CASSYSTELYGYTF. The CDR3 bases are TGTGCCAGCAGTTACTCAACAGAACTCTATGGCTACACCTTC.

This clonotype was detected many times. J is TRBJ2-7 and V is TRBV12-3 or TRBV12-4; 8 bases align to TRBD1. V shed 6 bases and J 5 bases; nucleotides not matched to a gene: 12. This CDR3 region has 15 residues. Here the CDR3 DNA reads TGTGCCAGCAGCCGAGGACAGGGCCGAGGGGACGAGCAGTACTTC. It translates to CASSRGQGRGDEQYF.

This clonotype was seen many times. The chain joins TRBV10-3 to TRBJ2-5; D not resolved. Germline V lookup: CDR1 ENHRY, CDR2 SYGVKD. The CDR3 spans 14 residues. With 4 bases removed from V and 5 bases from J, the gap between germline ends came to 14 bases. The CDR3 bases are TGTGCCATCAGTGGTCGGGCAGGCTGGGAGACCCAGTACTTC. This sequence encodes CAISGRAGWETQYF.